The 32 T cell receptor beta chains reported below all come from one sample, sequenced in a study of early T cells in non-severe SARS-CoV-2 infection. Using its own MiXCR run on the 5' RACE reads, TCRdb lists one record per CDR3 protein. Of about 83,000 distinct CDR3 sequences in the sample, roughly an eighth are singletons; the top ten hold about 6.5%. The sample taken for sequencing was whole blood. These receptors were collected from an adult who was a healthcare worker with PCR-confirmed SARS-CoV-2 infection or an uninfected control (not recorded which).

For the CDR3, the DNA is TGTGCCAGCAGCCAAGAAGAGGGGGCGCGGGGTTCACCCCTCCACTTT. It codes for CASSQEEGARGSPLHF. This rearrangement joins TRBV4-2 to TRBJ1-6, with TRBD1 matching over 7 bases. The CDR3 contains 16 residues. Trimming at V came to 0 bases and at J to 9 bases, leaving 8 bases not matched to a gene. CDR1 and CDR2 from the germline V gene are LGHNA and YNFKEQ.

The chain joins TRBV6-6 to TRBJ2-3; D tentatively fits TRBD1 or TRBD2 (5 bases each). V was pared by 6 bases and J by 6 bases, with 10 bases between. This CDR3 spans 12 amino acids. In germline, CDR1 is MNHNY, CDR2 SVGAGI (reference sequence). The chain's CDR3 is CASSGEGDTQYF. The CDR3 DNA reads TGTGCCAGCAGCGGCGAGGGGGATACGCAGTATTTT.

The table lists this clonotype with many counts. Here the CDR3 reads CASSLAGIGQPQHF. CDR3 DNA sequence: TGTGCCAGCAGCTTAGCTGGGATCGGCCAGCCCCAGCATTTT. J is TRBJ1-5 and V is TRBV7-9; unclear D gene. The CDR3 contains 14 residues. CDR1 is SEHNR, CDR2 FQNEAQ, per germline (reference sequence). V lost 0 bases, J lost 7 bases, and 10 bases lay in between. Together with reference TRBV7-9 and TRBJ1-5, the CDR3 gives the full variable domain: DTGVSQNPRHKITKRGQNVTFRCDPISEHNRLYWYRQTLGQGPEFLTYFQNEAQLEKSRLLSDRFSAERPKGSFSTLEIQRTEQGDSAMYLCASSLAGIGQPQHFGDGTRLSIL.

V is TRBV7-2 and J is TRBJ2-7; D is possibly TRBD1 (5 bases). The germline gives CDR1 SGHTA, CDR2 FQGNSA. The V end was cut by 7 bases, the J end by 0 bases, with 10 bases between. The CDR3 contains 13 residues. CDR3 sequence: CASTRDSSYEQYF. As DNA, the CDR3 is TGTGCCAGCACCCGAGACAGCTCCTACGAGCAGTACTTC.

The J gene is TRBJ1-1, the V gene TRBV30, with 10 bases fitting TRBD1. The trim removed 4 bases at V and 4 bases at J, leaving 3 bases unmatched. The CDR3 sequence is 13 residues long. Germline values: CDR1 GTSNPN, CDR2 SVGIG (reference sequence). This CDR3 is CAWIRDRGTEAFF. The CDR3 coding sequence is TGTGCCTGGATAAGGGACAGGGGCACTGAAGCTTTCTTT. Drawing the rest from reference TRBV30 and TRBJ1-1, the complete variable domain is SQTIHQWPATLVQPVGSPLSLECTVEGTSNPNLYWYRQAAGRGLQLLFYSVGIGQISSEVPQNLSASRPQDRQFILSSKKLLLSDSGFYLCAWIRDRGTEAFFGQGTRLTVV.

The CDR3 nucleotides read TGTGCCAGCAGTGATATTAGACAGGGCGGGAGCAATCAGCCCCAGCATTTT. It codes for CASSDIRQGGSNQPQHF. The chain is built from TRBV6-1 and TRBJ1-5, with 7 bases aligning to TRBD1. Germline V gives CDR1 MNHNS, CDR2 SASEGT. Trimming at V came to 3 bases and at J to 1 base, leaving 9 bases not matched to a gene. The CDR3 has 17 amino acids.

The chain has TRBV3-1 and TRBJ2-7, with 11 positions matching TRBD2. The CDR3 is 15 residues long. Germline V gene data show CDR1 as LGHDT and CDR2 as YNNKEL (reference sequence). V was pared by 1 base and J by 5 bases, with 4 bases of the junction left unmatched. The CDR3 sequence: CASSQALAGANEQYF. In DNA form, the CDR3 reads TGTGCCAGCAGCCAAGCACTAGCGGGAGCCAACGAGCAGTACTTC.

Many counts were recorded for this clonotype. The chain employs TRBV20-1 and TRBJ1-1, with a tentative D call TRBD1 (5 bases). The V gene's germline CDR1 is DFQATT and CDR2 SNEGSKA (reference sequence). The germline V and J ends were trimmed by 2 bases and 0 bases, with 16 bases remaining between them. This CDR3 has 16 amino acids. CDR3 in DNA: TGCAGTGCTAGATCTCTTGGGGGAGGCATGAACACTGAAGCTTTCTTT. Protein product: CSARSLGGGMNTEAFF.

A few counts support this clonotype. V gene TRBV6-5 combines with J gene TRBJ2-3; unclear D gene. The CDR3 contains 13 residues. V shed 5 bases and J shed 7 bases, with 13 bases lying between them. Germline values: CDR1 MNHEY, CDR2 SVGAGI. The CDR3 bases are TGTGCCAGCAGTGATTCGGTTTGGCATACGCAGTATTTT. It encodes CASSDSVWHTQYF.

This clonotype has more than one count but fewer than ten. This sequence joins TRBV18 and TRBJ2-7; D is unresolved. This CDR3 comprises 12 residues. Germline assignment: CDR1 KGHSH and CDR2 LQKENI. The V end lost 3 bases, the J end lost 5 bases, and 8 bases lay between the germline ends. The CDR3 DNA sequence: TGTGCCAGCTCACCGTTCGGCCACGAGCAGTACTTC. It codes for CASSPFGHEQYF.

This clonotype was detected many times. The CDR3 protein is CASSPRQGGDYGYTF. For the CDR3, the DNA is TGTGCCAGCTCACCTCGACAGGGAGGAGACTATGGCTACACCTTC. The chain joins TRBV18 to TRBJ1-2; 7 positions match TRBD1. The CDR3 is made up of 15 amino acids. With 3 bases clipped from V and 3 bases from J, the junction kept 7 bases outside the gene matches. Germline V lookup: CDR1 KGHSH, CDR2 LQKENI.

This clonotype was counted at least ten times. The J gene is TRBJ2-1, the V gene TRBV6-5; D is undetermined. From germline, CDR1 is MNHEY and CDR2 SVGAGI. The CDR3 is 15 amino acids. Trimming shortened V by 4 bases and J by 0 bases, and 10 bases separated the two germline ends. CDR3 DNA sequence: TGTGCCAGCAGTTTAGATTACAGCTCCTACAATGAGCAGTTCTTC. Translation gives CASSLDYSSYNEQFF.

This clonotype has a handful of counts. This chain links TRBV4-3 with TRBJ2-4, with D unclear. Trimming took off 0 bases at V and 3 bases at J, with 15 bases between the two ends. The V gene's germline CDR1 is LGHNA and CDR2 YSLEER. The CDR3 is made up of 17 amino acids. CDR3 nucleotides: TGCGCCAGCAGCCAAGATGCTCGTGCCGGGTTCAAAAACATTCAGTACTTC. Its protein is CASSQDARAGFKNIQYF.

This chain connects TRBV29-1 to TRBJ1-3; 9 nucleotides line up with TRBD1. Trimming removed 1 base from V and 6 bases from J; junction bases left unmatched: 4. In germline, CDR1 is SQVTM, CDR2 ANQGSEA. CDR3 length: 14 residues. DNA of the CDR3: TGCAGCGTTGAAGGGACAGGGGAAGAAAACACCATATATTTT. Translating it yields CSVEGTGEENTIYF.

CDR3 coding DNA: TGTGCCAGCAGAGACAGAAACATGAACACTGAAGCTTTCTTT. It specifies CASRDRNMNTEAFF. J is TRBJ1-1 and V is TRBV2, with a tentative D call TRBD1 (5 bases). This CDR3 spans 14 amino acids. V was shortened by 6 bases and J by 0 bases, with 11 bases between the two germline ends. Germline assignment: CDR1 SNHLY and CDR2 FYNNEI.

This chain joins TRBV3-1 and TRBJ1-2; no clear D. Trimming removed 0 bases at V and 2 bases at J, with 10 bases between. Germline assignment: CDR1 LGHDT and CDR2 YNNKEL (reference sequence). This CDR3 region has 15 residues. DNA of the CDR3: TGTGCCAGCAGCCAAGATCTAAGGACCAACTATGGCTACACCTTC. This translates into CASSQDLRTNYGYTF.

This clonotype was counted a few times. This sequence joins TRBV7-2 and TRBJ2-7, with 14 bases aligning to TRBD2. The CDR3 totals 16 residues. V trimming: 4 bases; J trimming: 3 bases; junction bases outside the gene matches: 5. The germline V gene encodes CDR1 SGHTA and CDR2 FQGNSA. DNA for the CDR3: TGTGCCAGCAGCTCGGAAGGGACTAGCGGGAGCTACGAGCAGTACTTC. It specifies CASSSEGTSGSYEQYF.

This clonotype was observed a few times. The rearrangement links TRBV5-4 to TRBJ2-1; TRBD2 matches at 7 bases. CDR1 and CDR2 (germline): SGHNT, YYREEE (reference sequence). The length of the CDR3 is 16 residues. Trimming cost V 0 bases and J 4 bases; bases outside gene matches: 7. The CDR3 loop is CASSLVLAETYNEQFF. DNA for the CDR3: TGTGCCAGCAGCTTGGTTCTAGCGGAGACTTACAATGAGCAGTTCTTC.

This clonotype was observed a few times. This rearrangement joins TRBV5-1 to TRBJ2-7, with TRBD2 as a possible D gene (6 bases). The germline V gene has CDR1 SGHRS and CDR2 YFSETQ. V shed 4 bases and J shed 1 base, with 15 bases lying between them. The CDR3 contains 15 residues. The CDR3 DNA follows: TGCGCCAGCAGCCCAAGGGGACTGCTATCCTACGAGCAGTACTTC. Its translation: CASSPRGLLSYEQYF.

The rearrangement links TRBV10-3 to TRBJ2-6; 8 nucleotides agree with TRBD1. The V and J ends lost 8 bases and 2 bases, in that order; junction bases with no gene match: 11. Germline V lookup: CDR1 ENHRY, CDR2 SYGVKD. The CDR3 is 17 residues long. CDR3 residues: CAIGRTGRSAGANVLTF. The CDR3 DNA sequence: TGTGCCATCGGCCGGACAGGGAGGTCCGCTGGGGCCAACGTCCTGACTTTC.

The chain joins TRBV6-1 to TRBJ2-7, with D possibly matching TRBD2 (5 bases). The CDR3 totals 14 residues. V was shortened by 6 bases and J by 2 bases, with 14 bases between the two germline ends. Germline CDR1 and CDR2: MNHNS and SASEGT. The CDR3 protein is CASRERKATYEQYF. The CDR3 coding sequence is TGTGCCAGCAGGGAGCGGAAGGCGACCTACGAGCAGTACTTC.

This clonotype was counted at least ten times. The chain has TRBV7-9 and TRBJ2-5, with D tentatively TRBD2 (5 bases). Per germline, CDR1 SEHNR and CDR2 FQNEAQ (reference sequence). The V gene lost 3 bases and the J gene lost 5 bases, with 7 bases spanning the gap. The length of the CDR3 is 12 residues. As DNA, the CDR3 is TGTGCCAGCAGCTTCGGGGTGGAGACCCAGTACTTC. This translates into CASSFGVETQYF.

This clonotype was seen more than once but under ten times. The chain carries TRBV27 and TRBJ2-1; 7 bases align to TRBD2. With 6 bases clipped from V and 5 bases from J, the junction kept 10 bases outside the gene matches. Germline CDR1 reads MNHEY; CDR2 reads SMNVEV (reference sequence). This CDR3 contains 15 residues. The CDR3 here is CASRRLAPTDNEQFF. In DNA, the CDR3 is TGTGCCAGCAGAAGACTAGCCCCGACTGACAATGAGCAGTTCTTC.

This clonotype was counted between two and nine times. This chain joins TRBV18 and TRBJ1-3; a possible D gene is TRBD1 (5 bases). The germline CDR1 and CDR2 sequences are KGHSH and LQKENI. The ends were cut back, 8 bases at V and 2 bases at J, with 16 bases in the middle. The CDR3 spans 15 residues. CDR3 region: CASAQGGGTGNTIYF. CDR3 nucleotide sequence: TGTGCCAGCGCTCAAGGCGGGGGGACTGGAAACACCATATATTTT.

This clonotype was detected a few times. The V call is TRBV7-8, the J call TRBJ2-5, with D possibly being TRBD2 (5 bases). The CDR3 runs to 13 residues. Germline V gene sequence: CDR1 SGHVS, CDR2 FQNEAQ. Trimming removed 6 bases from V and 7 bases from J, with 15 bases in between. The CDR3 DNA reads TGTGCCAGCAGTTTCGAGAGGGTGGGGACCCAGTACTTC. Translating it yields CASSFERVGTQYF.

The CDR3 is CASSSGPGGYNEQFF. The CDR3, as DNA: TGTGCCAGCAGTTCCGGGCCCGGTGGGTACAATGAGCAGTTCTTC. The chain couples TRBV27 to TRBJ2-1, with D unclear. CDR3 length: 15 residues. With 4 bases removed from V and 4 bases from J, the gap between germline ends came to 14 bases. Germline CDR1 and CDR2: MNHEY and SMNVEV (reference sequence).

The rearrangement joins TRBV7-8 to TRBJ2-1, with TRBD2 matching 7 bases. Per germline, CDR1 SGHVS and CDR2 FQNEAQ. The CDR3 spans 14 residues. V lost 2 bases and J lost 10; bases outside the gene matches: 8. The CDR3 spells CASSLWASGWEQFF. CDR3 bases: TGTGCCAGCAGCTTATGGGCTAGCGGATGGGAGCAGTTCTTC. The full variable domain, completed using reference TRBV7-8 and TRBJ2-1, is GAGVSQSPRYKVAKRGQDVALRCDPISGHVSLFWYQQALGQGPEFLTYFQNEAQLDKSGLPSDRFFAERPEGSVSTLKIQRTQQEDSAVYLCASSLWASGWEQFFGPGTRLTVL.

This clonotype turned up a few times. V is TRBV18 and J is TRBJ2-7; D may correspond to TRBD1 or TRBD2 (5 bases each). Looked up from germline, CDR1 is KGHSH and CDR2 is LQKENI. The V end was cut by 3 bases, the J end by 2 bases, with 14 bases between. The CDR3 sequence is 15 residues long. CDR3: CASSPPGRPAYEQYF. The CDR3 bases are TGTGCCAGCTCACCTCCGGGACGCCCGGCCTACGAGCAGTACTTC.

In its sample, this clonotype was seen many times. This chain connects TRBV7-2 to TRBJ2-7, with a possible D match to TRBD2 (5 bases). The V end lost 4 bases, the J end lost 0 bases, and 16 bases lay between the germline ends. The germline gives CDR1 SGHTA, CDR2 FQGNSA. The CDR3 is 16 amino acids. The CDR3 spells CASSYFGGQTSYEQYF. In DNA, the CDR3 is TGTGCCAGCAGCTACTTTGGCGGGCAAACCTCCTACGAGCAGTACTTC.

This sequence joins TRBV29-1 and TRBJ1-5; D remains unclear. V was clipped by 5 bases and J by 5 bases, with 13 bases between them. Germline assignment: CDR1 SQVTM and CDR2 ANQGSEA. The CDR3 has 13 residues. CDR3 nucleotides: TGCAGCGTTCTCGATACAGCAGATCAGCCCCAGCATTTT. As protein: CSVLDTADQPQHF.

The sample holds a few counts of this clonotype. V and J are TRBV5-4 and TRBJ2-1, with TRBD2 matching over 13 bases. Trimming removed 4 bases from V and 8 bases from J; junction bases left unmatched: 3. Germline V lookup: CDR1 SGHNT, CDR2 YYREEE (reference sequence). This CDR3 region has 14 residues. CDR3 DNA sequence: TGTGCCAGCAGCCGGACTAGCGGGAGCGATGAGCAGTTCTTC. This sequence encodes CASSRTSGSDEQFF. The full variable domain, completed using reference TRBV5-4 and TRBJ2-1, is ETGVTQSPTHLIKTRGQQVTLRCSSQSGHNTVSWYQQALGQGPQFIFQYYREEENGRGNFPPRFSGLQFPNYSSELNVNALELDDSALYLCASSRTSGSDEQFFGPGTRLTVL.

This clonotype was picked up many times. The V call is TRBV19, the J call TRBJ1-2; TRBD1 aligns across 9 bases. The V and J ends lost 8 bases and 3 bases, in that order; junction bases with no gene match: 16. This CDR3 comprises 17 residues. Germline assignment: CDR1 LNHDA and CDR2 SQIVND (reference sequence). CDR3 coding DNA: TGTGCCAGTTTCCCTTATCCCGGACAGGGGAAGGACTATGGCTACACCTTC. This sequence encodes CASFPYPGQGKDYGYTF.